This TCR beta chain came from a study of PD-L1 blockade in urothelial cancer. Overall study: The median number of T cells present in blood samples was roughly 140,000.

Produced via immunoSEQ multiplex PCR; TCRdb's table is partial and in-frame only. The sample consists of 20,000 to 25,000 clones, around 89% of them appearing once. J was trimmed by 2 bases and V by 2 bases; bases with no gene match: 3. The CDR3 contains 15 residues. Per germline, CDR1 MNHNY and CDR2 SVGAGI (reference sequence). The chain links TRBV6-6 to TRBJ2-3; 8 bases map to TRBD2. This sequence was found in a woman aged 60-75 years with urothelial cancer. The material sequenced was PBMCs, taken around atezolizumab (anti-PD-L1) treatment. The CDR3 nucleotides read TGTGCCAGCAGTTACCGGGAGGGGCACACAGATACGCAGTATTTT. Encoded protein: CASSYREGHTDTQYF.